One and the same sample provided the 25 T cell receptor beta chains below, sequenced in a study of blood T cell repertoires in COVID-19. Sequenced by immunoSEQ multiplex PCR; TCRdb stores in-frame clones only, minus some. This sample has some 200,000 clones; around 86% occur once, and the top ten carry around 10%. The sequenced material came from PBMCs or T cells enriched from blood (not recorded which). The receptors shown here come from a woman aged 45 to 65 with acute COVID-19.

V and J are TRBV5-6 and TRBJ2-7; D unresolved. Between the trimmed V and J ends, which lost 0 bases and 2 bases, there was a span of 9 bases. The CDR3 is 14 amino acids. The V gene's germline CDR1 is SGHDT and CDR2 YYEEEE. CDR3 in amino acids: CASSLAGQPYEQYF. The CDR3 DNA follows: TGTGCCAGCAGCTTGGCAGGCCAACCCTACGAGCAGTACTTC.

This clone has a handful of counts. The chain links TRBV5-1 to TRBJ1-1; D perhaps matches TRBD1 (5 bases). The ends were cut back, 1 base at V and 5 bases at J, with 9 bases in the middle. Germline values: CDR1 SGHRS, CDR2 YFSETQ. The CDR3 contains 13 residues. The CDR3 DNA is TGCGCCAGCAGCTTGATCCCAGGGACTGAAGCTTTCTTT. The encoded protein is CASSLIPGTEAFF.

This chain links TRBV27 with TRBJ2-7, with TRBD2 identical over 11 bases. Germline trimming cut 0 bases from V and 5 bases from J; bases unmatched to any gene: 15. The CDR3 contains 19 residues. Germline V gene data show CDR1 as MNHEY and CDR2 as SMNVEV (reference sequence). The CDR3 protein is CASSLSYGTSGGPLHEQYF. The CDR3, as DNA: TGTGCCAGCAGTTTATCATATGGCACTAGCGGGGGACCTCTCCACGAGCAGTACTTC.

The rearrangement joins TRBV2 to TRBJ2-2; tentative D call: TRBD2 (6 bases). CDR3 length equals 15 residues. Germline-derived CDR1 and CDR2 are SNHLY and FYNNEI. The V end was cut by 4 bases, the J end by 5 bases, with 14 bases between. This chain's CDR3 is CASSAAGWRTGELFF. In DNA form, the CDR3 reads TGTGCCAGCAGTGCGGCGGGATGGAGAACCGGGGAGCTGTTTTTT.

The chain has TRBV29-1 and TRBJ2-5; D is unresolved. V was shortened by 7 bases and J by 3 bases, with 12 bases between the two germline ends. This CDR3 comprises 12 residues. Per the germline V gene, CDR1 is SQVTM and CDR2 is ANQGSEA. The CDR3 coding sequence is TGCAGCGCTAACACACAGAAAGAGACCCAGTACTTC. It is translated as CSANTQKETQYF.

The chain joins TRBV30 to TRBJ1-5, with TRBD1 matching over 7 bases. CDR3 length: 14 amino acids. The trim removed 3 bases at V and 1 base at J, leaving 3 bases unmatched. The germline gives CDR1 GTSNPN, CDR2 SVGIG (reference sequence). The CDR3, as DNA: TGTGCCTGGAGGTCGGGACAGAGCAATCAGCCCCAGCATTTT. Its protein product is CAWRSGQSNQPQHF.

V gene TRBV15 combines with J gene TRBJ2-3, with 14 bases identical to TRBD2. With 6 bases clipped from V and 5 bases from J, the junction kept 7 bases outside the gene matches. The CDR3 has 16 amino acids. In germline, CDR1 is LNHNV, CDR2 YYDKDF (reference sequence). The CDR3 coding sequence is TGTGCCACCAGAAGGGGACTAGCGGGAGCTATAGATACGCAGTATTTT. It encodes CATRRGLAGAIDTQYF.

This clone appeared a single time. V and J are TRBV24-1 and TRBJ1-2; D gene unclear. The CDR3 has 12 amino acids. V was pared by 7 bases and J by 7 bases, with 12 bases between. Germline CDR1 KGHDR, CDR2 SFDVKD. CDR3 DNA: TGTGCCACCAGGGAAGCGTTTGGTGGCTACACCTTC. The encoded protein is CATREAFGGYTF.

V is TRBV23-1 and J is TRBJ2-1, with D unclear. TRBV23-1 is assigned to the ORF class and has an uncertain function. The V end was cut by 7 bases, the J end by 4 bases, with 23 bases between. CDR3 length: 17 amino acids. The CDR3 region has the DNA TGCGCCAGCATCCCATACGTTGGTTTTTTGGCTTACAATGAGCAGTTCTTC. Translation gives CASIPYVGFLAYNEQFF.

CDR3 DNA: TGTGCCAGCTCATCCGACATTAACAATGAGCAGTTCTTC. Its translation is CASSSDINNEQFF. The chain has TRBV18 and TRBJ2-1; D is unresolved. The CDR3 spans 13 residues. Trimming cost V 5 bases and J 5 bases, with 10 bases left between them. The germline V gene encodes CDR1 KGHSH and CDR2 LQKENI.

The rearrangement uses TRBV28 and TRBJ1-2; D uncertain. The CDR3 is 13 amino acids. V lost 6 bases, J lost 2 bases, and 10 bases lay in between. Germline V CDR1 and CDR2: MDHEN, SYDVKM. The DNA for the CDR3 is TGTGCCAGCAGCCCAGGTCCCAACTATGGCTACACCTTC. It is translated as CASSPGPNYGYTF.

As DNA, the CDR3 is TGTGCCAGCAGTCAAGGGACAGGTACGAATCAGCCCCAGCATTTT. It translates to CASSQGTGTNQPQHF. V usage is TRBV27 and J usage is TRBJ1-5; the match to TRBD1 covers 8 bases. Germline loops: CDR1 MNHEY, CDR2 SMNVEV (reference sequence). V dropped 5 bases and J dropped 4; count of bases not matched to a gene: 7. There are 15 residues in the CDR3.

V usage is TRBV9 and J usage is TRBJ2-2; TRBD2 agrees at 9 bases. This CDR3 is built from 17 residues. The germline gives CDR1 SGDLS, CDR2 YYNGEE. V lost 0 bases to trimming and J lost 7 bases; unmatched junction nucleotides: 10. The CDR3 sequence: CASSVGLAGQPGGELFF. The CDR3 DNA reads TGTGCCAGCAGCGTAGGCCTAGCGGGACAACCGGGCGGGGAGCTGTTTTTT.

The chain uses TRBV6-2 or TRBV6-3 and TRBJ2-7; 9 bases are a match to TRBD2. The CDR3 runs 16 residues. Trimming removed 2 bases from V and 5 bases from J; junction bases left unmatched: 10. Germline assignment: CDR1 MNHEY and CDR2 SVGEGT. The CDR3 region is CASSYPSSGGSNEQYF. Written as DNA, the CDR3 is TGTGCCAGCAGTTACCCGTCCAGCGGGGGGAGCAACGAGCAGTACTTC.

This clone is a singleton in its sample. The chain has TRBV28 and TRBJ2-1; 7 bases line up with TRBD2. The CDR3 consists of 13 residues. J was trimmed by 12 bases and V by 4 bases; bases with no gene match: 9. Germline V CDR1 and CDR2: MDHEN, SYDVKM. CDR3 sequence reads: CASSSGTRGGQFF. As DNA, the CDR3 is TGTGCCAGCAGTTCCGGGACTCGCGGGGGGCAGTTCTTC.

This clone is a singleton in its sample. The chain links TRBV28 to TRBJ2-7, with 7 nucleotides matching TRBD1. V shed 8 bases, J shed 1 base, and the junction held 11 bases outside the gene matches. Per germline, CDR1 MDHEN and CDR2 SYDVKM. This CDR3 spans 15 amino acids. The CDR3 bases are TGTGCCAGCCGGACCGACAGGGATCTTTCCTACGAGCAGTACTTC. This translates into CASRTDRDLSYEQYF. The whole variable domain, filled in from reference TRBV28 and TRBJ2-7, reads DVKVTQSSRYLVKRTGEKVFLECVQDMDHENMFWYRQDPGLGLRLIYFSYDVKMKEKGDIPEGYSVSREKKERFSLILESASTNQTSMYLCASRTDRDLSYEQYFGPGTRLTVT.

The CDR3 reads CASSMKRNEQYF. For the CDR3, the DNA is TGTGCCAGCAGTATGAAGAGAAACGAGCAGTACTTC. The chain is built from TRBV12-3 or TRBV12-4 and TRBJ2-7; D gene ambiguous. Trimming shortened V by 5 bases and J by 5 bases, and 10 bases separated the two germline ends. The CDR3 spans 12 residues.

Here the CDR3 reads CASSQGALIEQYF. CDR3 DNA: TGTGCCAGCAGCCAGGGGGCGCTCATCGAGCAGTACTTC. The V and J genes are TRBV3-1 (or the pseudogene TRBV3-2) and TRBJ2-7; TRBD1 might be the D (6 bases). V lost 3 bases to trimming and J lost 6 bases, with 12 bases between them. From germline, CDR1 is LGHDT and CDR2 YNNKEL (reference sequence). The CDR3 has 13 amino acids.

The chain recombines TRBV10-2 with TRBJ1-6; unclear D gene. Trimming left V 2 bases short and J 6 bases short, with 5 bases between. The CDR3 loop spans 13 amino acids. Germline V gene data show CDR1 as WSHSY and CDR2 as SAAADI. For the CDR3, the DNA is TGCGCCAGCAGTGAGGCTAGTAATTCACCCCTCCACTTT. Its protein is CASSEASNSPLHF.

With regard to this clone: In the same sample, other DNA sequences code for this CDR3. The chain links TRBV7-2 to TRBJ1-2, with D possibly TRBD1 on 5 matching bases. Trimming took 6 bases from V and 2 from J, leaving 13 bases between them. The CDR3 has 14 residues. From germline, CDR1 is SGHTA and CDR2 FQGNSA. The CDR3 loop reads CASSLSGGNYGYTF. The CDR3 DNA reads TGTGCCAGCAGTTTAAGCGGGGGAAACTATGGCTACACCTTC.

This chain connects TRBV7-2 to TRBJ2-5; the D gene is possibly TRBD2 (6 bases). The CDR3 totals 14 residues. Germline CDR1 SGHTA, CDR2 FQGNSA. With 4 bases removed from V and 5 bases from J, the gap between germline ends came to 14 bases. This CDR3 is CASSSGGARETQYF. CDR3 DNA: TGTGCCAGCAGCTCCGGGGGAGCTCGGGAGACCCAGTACTTC.

A single count supports this clone. The chain is built from TRBV10-2 and TRBJ2-7; D unresolved. V was trimmed by 0 bases and J by 10 bases, leaving 10 bases between them. Germline V gives CDR1 WSHSY, CDR2 SAAADI. The CDR3 covers 12 residues. CDR3 region: CASSESRSTQYF. Written as DNA, the CDR3 is TGCGCCAGCAGTGAGTCGAGGAGTACTCAGTACTTC.

This clone was picked up many times. The chain links TRBV6-2 or TRBV6-3 to TRBJ1-2; possibly TRBD1 for D (5 bases). V dropped 5 bases and J dropped 8 bases, with 21 bases sitting between them. The CDR3 has 15 amino acids. The germline V gene has CDR1 MNHEY and CDR2 SVGEGT. The CDR3 region has the DNA TGTGCCAGCAGTCCAAGGGGAAGCCTGACGCACGGCTACACCTTC. Translated, it gives CASSPRGSLTHGYTF.

This clone was found a few times. The chain has TRBV28 and TRBJ1-1; D is ambiguous. Per germline, CDR1 MDHEN and CDR2 SYDVKM. The CDR3 has 17 amino acids. V gave up 1 base and J gave up 4 bases, with 19 bases separating them. CDR3 amino acids: CASSLYVTGMRSTEAFF. The CDR3 DNA sequence: TGTGCCAGCAGTTTATACGTCACCGGGATGAGGTCCACTGAAGCTTTCTTT.

The rearrangement uses TRBV7-2 and TRBJ2-7; possibly TRBD2 for D (6 bases). V shed 6 bases and J shed 3 bases, with 15 bases lying between them. Looked up from germline, CDR1 is SGHTA and CDR2 is FQGNSA. The CDR3 has 14 amino acids. The CDR3 protein is CASSPGSDHYEQYF. DNA of the CDR3: TGTGCCAGCAGTCCCGGGAGCGACCACTACGAGCAGTACTTC.